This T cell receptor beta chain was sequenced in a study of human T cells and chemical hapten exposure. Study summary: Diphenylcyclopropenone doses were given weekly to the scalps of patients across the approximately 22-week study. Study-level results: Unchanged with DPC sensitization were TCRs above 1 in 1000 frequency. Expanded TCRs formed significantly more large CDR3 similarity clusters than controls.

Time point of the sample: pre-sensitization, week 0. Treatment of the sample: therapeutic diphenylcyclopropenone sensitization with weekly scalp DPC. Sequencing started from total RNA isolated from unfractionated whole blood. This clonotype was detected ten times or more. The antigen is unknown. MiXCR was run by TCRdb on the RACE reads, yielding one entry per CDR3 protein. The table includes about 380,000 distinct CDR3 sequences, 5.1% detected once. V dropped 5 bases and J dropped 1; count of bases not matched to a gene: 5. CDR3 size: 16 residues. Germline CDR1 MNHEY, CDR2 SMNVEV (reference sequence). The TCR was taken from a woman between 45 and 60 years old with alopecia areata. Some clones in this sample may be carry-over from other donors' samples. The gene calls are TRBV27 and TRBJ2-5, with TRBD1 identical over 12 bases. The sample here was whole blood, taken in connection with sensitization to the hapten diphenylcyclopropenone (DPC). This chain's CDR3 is CASSPRDRGPQETQYF. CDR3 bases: TGTGCCAGCAGTCCCAGGGACAGGGGGCCCCAAGAGACCCAGTACTTC.